The next 27 T cell receptor beta chains were all read from a single sample in a study of CD8 T cells in Susac syndrome. With random hexamers, reverse transcription was performed on about 0.5 to 1 ug of RNA. A single record per CDR3 protein comes from TCRdb applying MiXCR to the immunoSEQ multiplex PCR reads. Of 150,000 or so distinct CDR3 sequences in the sample, 92% were seen once. Sequenced input: CD4+ T cells from PBMCs. All receptors come from a human donor in good health.

V usage is TRBV15 and J usage is TRBJ2-2; TRBD2 is a possible D gene (5 bases). Germline V gene sequence: CDR1 LNHNV, CDR2 YYDKDF (reference sequence). Between the trimmed V and J ends, which lost 1 base and 4 bases, there was a span of 13 bases. This CDR3 has 16 residues. CDR3 residues: CATSRGENPGTGELFF. The DNA of the CDR3 is TGTGCCACCAGCAGAGGGGAGAATCCGGGCACCGGGGAGCTGTTTTTT.

This rearrangement joins TRBV29-1 to TRBJ1-1; D is ambiguous. CDR1 SQVTM and CDR2 ANQGSEA come from the germline V gene. V shed 5 bases and J shed 1 base, with 8 bases lying between them. The CDR3 has 12 residues. The CDR3 spells CSVPRWNTEAFF. The CDR3 nucleotides are TGCAGCGTTCCCAGGTGGAACACTGAAGCTTTCTTT. The full variable domain, its missing parts supplied by reference TRBV29-1 and TRBJ1-1, is SAVISQKPSRDICQRGTSLTIQCQVDSQVTMMFWYRQQPGQSLTLIATANQGSEATYESGFVIDKFPISRPNLTFSTLTVSNMSPEDSSIYLCSVPRWNTEAFFGQGTRLTVV.

The chain joins TRBV7-2 to TRBJ1-4, with no clear D. V was cut by 5 bases and J by 1 base, with 11 bases left in between. Per germline, CDR1 SGHTA and CDR2 FQGNSA. CDR3 length equals 15 residues. The CDR3 here is CASSVQVGTNEKLFF. As DNA, the CDR3 is TGTGCCAGCAGCGTCCAGGTGGGAACTAATGAAAAACTGTTTTTT.

The V and J genes are TRBV10-3 and TRBJ2-3; TRBD1 aligns across 8 bases. The CDR3 covers 13 residues. Germline-derived CDR1 and CDR2 are ENHRY and SYGVKD. V lost 7 bases, J lost 6 bases, and 6 bases stayed unmatched. CDR3 amino acids: CAITETGGDTQYF. The CDR3 DNA follows: TGTGCCATCACCGAAACAGGGGGTGATACGCAGTATTTT.

V usage is TRBV2 and J usage is TRBJ1-5; 9 bases line up with TRBD1. The CDR3 sequence is 15 residues long. CDR1 SNHLY and CDR2 FYNNEI come from the germline V gene. V lost 4 bases to trimming and J lost 7 bases; unmatched junction nucleotides: 8. CDR3 nucleotide sequence: TGTGCCAGCAGTGGGGGACAGGGACGGGAACAGCCCCAGCATTTT. Protein: CASSGGQGREQPQHF.

The chain is built from TRBV2 and TRBJ2-1; 8 bases agree with TRBD1. J lost 5 bases, V lost 4 bases, and 1 base had no gene match. The CDR3 has 13 amino acids. Germline CDR1 reads SNHLY; CDR2 reads FYNNEI. The CDR3 nucleotides are TGTGCCAGCAGTGTACAGGGGGACAATGAGCAGTTCTTC. It translates to CASSVQGDNEQFF.

The chain joins TRBV5-6 to TRBJ2-3; 10 bases line up with TRBD1. The length of the CDR3 is 15 residues. Germline values: CDR1 SGHDT, CDR2 YYEEEE. V trimming: 1 base; J trimming: 4 bases; junction bases outside the gene matches: 3. The CDR3 DNA sequence: TGTGCCAGCAGCTTGAGGACAGGGGGGCCAGATACGCAGTATTTT. It encodes CASSLRTGGPDTQYF.

V usage is TRBV6-2 or TRBV6-3 and J usage is TRBJ1-2; D unclear. The ends were cut back, 3 bases at V and 5 bases at J, with 4 bases in the middle. From germline, CDR1 is MNHEY and CDR2 SVGEGT. The CDR3 is 11 residues long. The CDR3 loop is CASSYEYGYTF. As DNA, the CDR3 is TGTGCCAGCAGTTATGAGTATGGCTACACCTTC.

The V and J genes are TRBV28 and TRBJ2-3, with 9 bases lining up with TRBD2. The CDR3 contains 15 residues. The germline CDR1 and CDR2 sequences are MDHEN and SYDVKM. V shed 5 bases and J 4 bases; nucleotides not matched to a gene: 7. The CDR3 protein is CASSPTSGHADTQYF. In DNA, the CDR3 is TGTGCCAGCAGTCCGACTAGCGGCCATGCAGATACGCAGTATTTT. The full variable domain, its missing parts supplied by reference TRBV28 and TRBJ2-3, is DVKVTQSSRYLVKRTGEKVFLECVQDMDHENMFWYRQDPGLGLRLIYFSYDVKMKEKGDIPEGYSVSREKKERFSLILESASTNQTSMYLCASSPTSGHADTQYFGPGTRLTVL.

CDR3 DNA: TGTGCCAGCAGCCCCTGGACAGGGAGCCAAGAGACCCAGTACTTC. It codes for CASSPWTGSQETQYF. The gene calls are TRBV7-2 and TRBJ2-5; 8 nucleotides agree with TRBD1. This CDR3 is built from 15 residues. CDR1 and CDR2 from the germline V gene are SGHTA and FQGNSA. V dropped 5 bases and J dropped 1; count of bases not matched to a gene: 6.

The chain links TRBV12-5 to TRBJ2-7; D remains unclear. The CDR3 length is 11 residues. Trimming removed 4 bases from V and 7 bases from J, with 8 bases in between. CDR1 and CDR2 from the germline V gene are LGHNT and FRNRAP. CDR3 sequence (DNA): TGTGCTAGTGGTTCGTACCGGGAGCAGTACTTC. It is translated as CASGSYREQYF. The full variable domain, with the rest looked up from reference TRBV12-5 and TRBJ2-7, is DARVTQTPRHKVTEMGQEVTMRCQPILGHNTVFWYRQTMMQGLELLAYFRNRAPLDDSGMPKDRFSAEMPDATLATLKIQPSEPRDSAVYFCASGSYREQYFGPGTRLTVT.

The V and J genes are TRBV20-1 and TRBJ2-7; D gene ambiguous. The germline V gene has CDR1 DFQATT and CDR2 SNEGSKA (reference sequence). The CDR3 is 12 amino acids. The V end lost 4 bases, the J end lost 0 bases, and 7 bases lay between the germline ends. CDR3 region: CSATPTSYEQYF. CDR3 coding DNA: TGCAGTGCTACGCCCACCTCCTACGAGCAGTACTTC.

The V call is TRBV19, the J call TRBJ1-2; 8 nucleotides match TRBD1. Germline CDR1 and CDR2: LNHDA and SQIVND (reference sequence). The V segment lost 7 bases and the J segment 4 bases; nucleotides outside the gene matches: 14. This CDR3 is 16 amino acids long. The CDR3 sequence is CASTPTAGGAIYGYTF. CDR3 in DNA: TGTGCCAGTACCCCCACGGCAGGGGGCGCGATCTATGGCTACACCTTC.

The CDR3 reads CSARREEQYF. Here the CDR3 DNA reads TGCAGTGCTAGACGGGAGGAGCAGTACTTC. The chain is built from TRBV20-1 and TRBJ2-7; possible D gene TRBD2, 6 bases. The germline V gene has CDR1 DFQATT and CDR2 SNEGSKA (reference sequence). This CDR3 region has 10 residues. With 2 bases removed from V and 7 bases from J, the gap between germline ends came to 6 bases.

This clonotype was observed once. The chain links TRBV18 to TRBJ1-2; maybe TRBD1 (5 bases). V was clipped by 3 bases and J by 2 bases, with 16 bases between them. The CDR3 runs 16 residues. CDR1 KGHSH and CDR2 LQKENI come from the germline V gene. CDR3 in amino acids: CASSPLDGGWNYGYTF. In DNA form, the CDR3 reads TGTGCCAGCTCACCGCTCGACGGGGGATGGAACTATGGCTACACCTTC.

This sequence joins TRBV5-1 and TRBJ2-3; maybe TRBD2 (5 bases). Trimming left V 4 bases short and J 4 bases short, with 10 bases between. The CDR3 is made up of 13 amino acids. Germline values: CDR1 SGHRS, CDR2 YFSETQ. In DNA form, the CDR3 reads TGCGCCAGCAGCGTGACTATACCAGATACGCAGTATTTT. It yields the protein CASSVTIPDTQYF.

This rearrangement joins TRBV19 to TRBJ2-1, with 8 bases that match TRBD2. The CDR3 runs to 13 residues. The J segment lost 8 bases and the V segment lost 3 bases, leaving 3 bases of the junction unmatched. Per the germline V gene, CDR1 is LNHDA and CDR2 is SQIVND (reference sequence). The CDR3 bases are TGTGCCAGTAGTATGGGACTAGGTGATGAGCAGTTCTTC. Its translation is CASSMGLGDEQFF.

This clonotype was seen once. V usage is TRBV4-3 and J usage is TRBJ1-2; D is possibly TRBD1 (6 bases). Germline V lookup: CDR1 LGHNA, CDR2 YSLEER. Trimming took off 1 base at V and 1 base at J, with 10 bases between the two ends. The CDR3 is 15 amino acids. The CDR3 protein is CASSQVDRNNYGYTF. CDR3 DNA: TGCGCCAGCAGCCAAGTTGACAGGAATAACTATGGCTACACCTTC.

The V gene is TRBV4-3, the J gene TRBJ2-5, with 7 nucleotides matching TRBD1. CDR1 and CDR2 from the germline V gene are LGHNA and YSLEER. The CDR3 runs to 13 residues. The junction had 2 bases not matched to a gene; V was cut back by 2 bases and J by 5 bases. CDR3 residues: CASSQRQGETQYF. The CDR3 DNA follows: TGCGCCAGCAGCCAACGACAGGGCGAGACCCAGTACTTC.

This chain connects TRBV30 to TRBJ1-2; 7 nucleotides match TRBD1. J lost 13 bases, V lost 0 bases, and 8 bases had no gene match. The CDR3 runs to 12 residues. Germline V gives CDR1 GTSNPN, CDR2 SVGIG (reference sequence). The DNA of the CDR3 is TGTGCCTGGAGTGTACAGACAGGGTTTGTCACCTTC. Amino acid sequence: CAWSVQTGFVTF.

The J gene is TRBJ2-4, the V gene TRBV4-1; D perhaps matches TRBD2 (5 bases). The V gene lost 1 base and the J gene lost 0 bases, with 13 bases spanning the gap. Germline values: CDR1 MGHRA, CDR2 YSYEKL. This CDR3 is 17 amino acids long. CDR3 nucleotide sequence: TGCGCCAGCAGCCAAGGGGTAGCGACACTAGCCAAAAACATTCAGTACTTC. Translating gives CASSQGVATLAKNIQYF.

The rearrangement links TRBV23-1 to TRBJ1-2; unclear D gene. TRBV23-1 is recorded as an ORF, its role being uncertain. V lost 3 bases, J lost 8 bases, and 10 bases lay in between. The CDR3 has 12 residues. CDR3 residues: CASSHPSWGYTF. In nucleotides, the CDR3 is TGCGCCAGCAGTCATCCCTCATGGGGCTACACCTTC.

The chain carries TRBV10-3 and TRBJ2-1; tentative D call: TRBD2 (6 bases). This CDR3 has 15 amino acids. Trimming shortened V by 6 bases and J by 6 bases, and 18 bases separated the two germline ends. Germline V gene lookup returns CDR1 ENHRY and CDR2 SYGVKD. Here the CDR3 DNA reads TGTGCCATCAGCCGTTCAGGAGCGGGTAGCAATGAGCAGTTCTTC. It translates to CAISRSGAGSNEQFF.

This clonotype was recorded only once. The chain carries TRBV2 and TRBJ1-6; the D gene is possibly TRBD1 (5 bases). The CDR3 spans 15 residues. The germline V and J ends were trimmed by 6 bases and 0 bases, with 9 bases remaining between them. Germline V gene data show CDR1 as SNHLY and CDR2 as FYNNEI. CDR3 DNA sequence: TGTGCCAGCAGGGGACTCCTCTCCTATAATTCACCCCTCCACTTT. It encodes CASRGLLSYNSPLHF. Together with reference TRBV2 and TRBJ1-6, the CDR3 gives the full variable domain: EPEVTQTPSHQVTQMGQEVILRCVPISNHLYFYWYRQILGQKVEFLVSFYNNEISEKSEIFDDQFSVERPDGSNFTLKIRSTKLEDSAMYFCASRGLLSYNSPLHFGNGTRLTVT.

The chain uses TRBV10-3 and TRBJ2-2; D not certain. Germline V gives CDR1 ENHRY, CDR2 SYGVKD. CDR3 length equals 12 residues. The V end lost 10 bases, the J end lost 6 bases, and 12 bases lay between the germline ends. CDR3 DNA sequence: TGTGCCACTGGGCTCGAGGCCGGGGAGCTGTTTTTT. It specifies CATGLEAGELFF.

The chain links TRBV5-1 to TRBJ1-4; D perhaps matches TRBD1 (6 bases). The CDR3 is made up of 14 amino acids. V lost 3 bases and J lost 2, with 8 bases in between. Germline assignment: CDR1 SGHRS and CDR2 YFSETQ. The CDR3 sequence is CASSSDSTNEKLFF. CDR3 coding DNA: TGCGCCAGCAGCTCGGACAGCACTAATGAAAAACTGTTTTTT.

This clonotype was seen a single time. This chain joins TRBV28 and TRBJ1-5; D call uncertain. The germline CDR1 and CDR2 sequences are MDHEN and SYDVKM. Trimming pared 5 bases from V and 5 bases from J, leaving 7 bases between. The CDR3 covers 12 residues. CDR3: CASSTPDQPQHF. DNA of the CDR3: TGTGCCAGCAGTACTCCCGATCAGCCCCAGCATTTT.